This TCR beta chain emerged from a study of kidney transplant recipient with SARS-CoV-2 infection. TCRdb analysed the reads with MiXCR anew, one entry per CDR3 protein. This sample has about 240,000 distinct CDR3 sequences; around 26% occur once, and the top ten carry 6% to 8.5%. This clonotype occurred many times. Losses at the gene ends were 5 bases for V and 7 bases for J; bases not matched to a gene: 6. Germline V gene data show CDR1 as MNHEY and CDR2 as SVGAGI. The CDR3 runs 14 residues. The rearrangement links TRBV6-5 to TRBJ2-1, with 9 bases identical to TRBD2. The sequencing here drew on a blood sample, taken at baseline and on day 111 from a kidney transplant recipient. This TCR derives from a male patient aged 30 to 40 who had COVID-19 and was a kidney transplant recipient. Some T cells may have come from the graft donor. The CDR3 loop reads CASSPLAGENEQFF. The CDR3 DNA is TGTGCCAGCAGTCCATTAGCGGGGGAGAATGAGCAGTTCTTC.